This T cell receptor beta chain was recorded in a study of control samples from healthy donors and cancer patients. Clones were sequenced by immunoSEQ multiplex PCR, and TCRdb holds only the in-frame ones, with some missing. This sample has roughly 68,000 clones; 75% to 85% occur once, and the top ten carry approximately 14%. The CDR3 has 15 residues. CDR1 is LGHDT and CDR2 is YNNKEL in the germline V gene (reference sequence). V shed 4 bases and J 0 bases; nucleotides not matched to a gene: 3. The TCR comes from a man between 60 and 70 years old in good health. The sample comprised blood. The V gene is TRBV3-1 (or the pseudogene TRBV3-2), the J gene TRBJ1-1; 9 nucleotides match TRBD1. Written as DNA, the CDR3 is TGTGCCAGCAGCCGGGGACAGGGAGTGAACACTGAAGCTTTCTTT. This translates into CASSRGQGVNTEAFF.